The next 21 T cell receptor beta chains were all read from a single sample in a study of blood T cell repertoires in COVID-19. The method was immunoSEQ multiplex PCR; TCRdb's version includes in-frame clones alone and lacks a portion of them. The sample has about 180,000 clones; approximately 85% are singletons. Sequencing was performed on peripheral blood. The receptors stem from a human donor with active or convalescent COVID-19. The donor label of this sample is uncertain.

The gene calls are TRBV28 and TRBJ1-1; D is ambiguous. The CDR3 totals 11 residues. Germline V gives CDR1 MDHEN, CDR2 SYDVKM. V gave up 6 bases and J gave up 3 bases, with 5 bases separating them. This CDR3 is CASRLDTEAFF. DNA of the CDR3: TGTGCCAGCAGACTGGACACTGAAGCTTTCTTT.

J is TRBJ1-1 and V is TRBV12-3 or TRBV12-4, with unresolved D. The CDR3 is 13 amino acids. V was trimmed by 3 bases and J by 2 bases, leaving 7 bases between them. The chain's CDR3 is CASSFTGNTEAFF. The CDR3 DNA follows: TGTGCCAGCAGTTTTACCGGTAACACTGAAGCTTTCTTT.

The chain combines TRBV2 with TRBJ1-4, with 8 bases lining up with TRBD1. This CDR3 spans 14 amino acids. Trimming took 5 bases from V and 5 from J; bases not matched to a gene: 4. Germline V CDR1 and CDR2: SNHLY, FYNNEI. The CDR3 loop reads CASSRQGRNEKLFF. The CDR3 region has the DNA TGTGCCAGCAGTAGACAGGGGAGGAATGAAAAACTGTTTTTT.

The chain uses TRBV6-6 and TRBJ2-7; 7 nucleotides agree with TRBD1. Per germline, CDR1 MNHNY and CDR2 SVGAGI (reference sequence). The CDR3 extends over 14 amino acids. Trimming removed 4 bases from V and 9 bases from J; junction bases left unmatched: 12. CDR3 in DNA: TGTGCCAGCAGTTTAGACAGGGCCATGCCCGGGCAGTACTTC. It codes for CASSLDRAMPGQYF.

This chain uses TRBV24-1 with TRBJ2-1; 7 bases line up with TRBD1. This CDR3 contains 12 residues. Germline V lookup: CDR1 KGHDR, CDR2 SFDVKD. J gave up 4 bases and V 9 bases, and 2 bases lay outside the gene matches. The CDR3 region has the DNA TGTGCCACCGGGACAGATTACAATGAGCAGTTCTTC. Its protein product is CATGTDYNEQFF.

The gene calls are TRBV18 and TRBJ2-7; possible D gene TRBD2, 6 bases. Trimming cost V 3 bases and J 6 bases, with 18 bases left between them. This CDR3 spans 15 amino acids. The germline gives CDR1 KGHSH, CDR2 LQKENI. CDR3: CASSPRRGSGGEQYF. The CDR3, as DNA: TGTGCCAGCTCACCCCGACGGGGGTCCGGTGGCGAGCAGTACTTC.

The chain recombines TRBV3-1 (or the pseudogene TRBV3-2) with TRBJ2-5; D possibly corresponds to TRBD2 (5 bases). The germline V gene has CDR1 LGHDT and CDR2 YNNKEL (reference sequence). This CDR3 comprises 13 residues. Between the trimmed V and J ends, which lost 2 bases and 5 bases, there was a span of 9 bases. CDR3: CASSQTRVETQYF. The CDR3 bases are TGTGCCAGCAGCCAAACTAGAGTTGAGACCCAGTACTTC.

The chain joins TRBV30 to TRBJ1-4, with D hard to call. V dropped 5 bases and J dropped 1 base, with 8 bases sitting between them. The CDR3 length is 13 residues. Germline V gives CDR1 GTSNPN, CDR2 SVGIG (reference sequence). In nucleotides, the CDR3 is TGTGCCTGGGAGACGGGAACTAATGAAAAACTGTTTTTT. It specifies CAWETGTNEKLFF. The full variable domain, rest sourced from reference TRBV30 and TRBJ1-4, is SQTIHQWPATLVQPVGSPLSLECTVEGTSNPNLYWYRQAAGRGLQLLFYSVGIGQISSEVPQNLSASRPQDRQFILSSKKLLLSDSGFYLCAWETGTNEKLFFGSGTQLSVL.

This clone was observed a handful of times. This sequence joins TRBV5-1 and TRBJ1-2; maybe TRBD1 (5 bases). V was clipped by 4 bases and J by 5 bases, with 18 bases between them. The CDR3 has 15 residues. Germline lookup yields CDR1 SGHRS and CDR2 YFSETQ. The CDR3 DNA reads TGCGCCAGCAGCATACAGTTTGGGGCCCTGTATGGCTACACCTTC. Encoded protein: CASSIQFGALYGYTF. Based on the CDR3 plus reference TRBV5-1 and TRBJ1-2, the full variable domain is KAGVTQTPRYLIKTRGQQVTLSCSPISGHRSVSWYQQTPGQGLQFLFEYFSETQRNKGNFPGRFSGRQFSNSRSEMNVSTLELGDSALYLCASSIQFGALYGYTFGSGTRLTVV.

The count of this clone is one. V is TRBV10-3 and J is TRBJ2-5; 9 nucleotides match TRBD2. CDR3 length: 15 residues. V lost 4 bases and J lost 7; bases outside the gene matches: 10. Germline V gene data show CDR1 as ENHRY and CDR2 as SYGVKD. In DNA form, the CDR3 reads TGTGCCATCAGTGTTAGCGGGGGTGCCGAGGGGACCCAGTACTTC. Translated, it gives CAISVSGGAEGTQYF.

The V gene is TRBV4-1, the J gene TRBJ2-7; D gene ambiguous. Germline V lookup: CDR1 MGHRA, CDR2 YSYEKL. The CDR3 length is 13 residues. V lost 0 bases and J 4 bases, leaving 7 bases between the germline ends. CDR3 in DNA: TGCGCCAGCAGCCAAGAGGCCCCGTACGAGCAGTACTTC. Protein: CASSQEAPYEQYF.

The CDR3 loop reads CASSLGMNTEAFF. In DNA form, the CDR3 reads TGCGCCAGCAGCTTGGGTATGAACACTGAAGCTTTCTTT. The chain joins TRBV5-1 to TRBJ1-1; D not certain. The CDR3 totals 13 residues. V was trimmed by 0 bases and J by 0 bases, leaving 3 bases between them. Germline values: CDR1 SGHRS, CDR2 YFSETQ.

The gene calls are TRBV5-1 and TRBJ2-1, with 12 positions matching TRBD2. CDR3 length: 17 residues. Germline CDR1 is SGHRS and CDR2 is YFSETQ. The V and J ends lost 2 bases and 8 bases, in that order; junction bases with no gene match: 11. This CDR3 reads CASSFSASGRGVDEQFF. As DNA, the CDR3 is TGCGCCAGCAGCTTCTCGGCTAGCGGGAGGGGAGTTGATGAGCAGTTCTTC.

This chain joins TRBV6-6 and TRBJ2-7; 8 nucleotides match TRBD2. With 5 bases clipped from V and 2 bases from J, the junction kept 14 bases outside the gene matches. Germline V gene data show CDR1 as MNHNY and CDR2 as SVGAGI (reference sequence). This CDR3 is 17 amino acids long. Here the CDR3 reads CASSRLPTSGNTYEQYF. The CDR3 nucleotides read TGTGCCAGCAGTCGCTTGCCCACTAGCGGAAATACCTACGAGCAGTACTTC.

The V call is TRBV10-1, the J call TRBJ2-7; D is possibly TRBD2 (6 bases). The V end lost 0 bases, the J end lost 12 bases, and 9 bases lay between the germline ends. The germline V gene has CDR1 WNHNN and CDR2 SYGVQD (reference sequence). This CDR3 has 11 residues. The CDR3 loop reads CASSESGTRYF. The CDR3 nucleotides are TGCGCCAGCAGTGAGTCTGGGACTCGGTACTTC.

The chain combines TRBV7-2 with TRBJ2-1, with 8 bases aligning to TRBD1. The CDR3 contains 14 residues. The trim removed 4 bases at V and 10 bases at J, leaving 9 bases unmatched. Looked up from germline, CDR1 is SGHTA and CDR2 is FQGNSA. Here the CDR3 reads CASSSDSRGREQFF. The CDR3 nucleotides are TGTGCCAGCAGCTCAGACTCCAGGGGGCGGGAGCAGTTCTTC. The whole variable domain, filled in from reference TRBV7-2 and TRBJ2-1, reads GAGVSQSPSNKVTEKGKDVELRCDPISGHTALYWYRQSLGQGLEFLIYFQGNSAPDKSGLPSDRFSAERTGGSVSTLTIQRTQQEDSAVYLCASSSDSRGREQFFGPGTRLTVL.

The chain combines TRBV10-3 with TRBJ1-5, with 8 bases matching TRBD1. V shed 2 bases and J 6 bases; nucleotides not matched to a gene: 6. This CDR3 comprises 15 residues. CDR1 is ENHRY and CDR2 is SYGVKD in the germline V gene. The CDR3 region is CAISELAGGSQPQHF. DNA for the CDR3: TGTGCCATCAGTGAGCTGGCAGGGGGCAGTCAGCCCCAGCATTTT.

V is TRBV11-2 and J is TRBJ1-2; 8 positions match TRBD1. Germline V lookup: CDR1 SGHAT, CDR2 FQNNGV. The CDR3 contains 15 residues. Germline trimming cut 0 bases from V and 5 bases from J; bases unmatched to any gene: 5. Here the CDR3 reads CASSLETDREYGYTF. CDR3 in DNA: TGTGCCAGCAGCTTAGAAACGGACAGGGAATATGGCTACACCTTC. Full variable domain (rest looked up from reference TRBV11-2 and TRBJ1-2): EAGVAQSPRYKIIEKRQSVAFWCNPISGHATLYWYQQILGQGPKLLIQFQNNGVVDDSQLPKDRFSAERLKGVDSTLKIQPAKLEDSAVYLCASSLETDREYGYTFGSGTRLTVV.

This clone was detected only a few times. J is TRBJ1-2 and V is TRBV5-1; D remains ambiguous. The CDR3 extends over 12 amino acids. Germline V gives CDR1 SGHRS, CDR2 YFSETQ. V was shortened by 7 bases and J by 8 bases, with 15 bases between the two germline ends. Here the CDR3 reads CASRRGEDGYTF. The CDR3 region has the DNA TGCGCCAGCCGACGCGGGGAGGACGGCTACACCTTC.

The DNA of the CDR3 is TGTGCCAGCAGCCCGCAGGACAGGGGCCACTCTGGGGCCAACGTCCTGACTTTC. Amino acids: CASSPQDRGHSGANVLTF. The V and J genes are TRBV3-1 (or the pseudogene TRBV3-2) and TRBJ2-6; 9 bases map to TRBD1. V lost 4 bases, J lost 0 bases, and 7 bases stayed unmatched. The CDR3 consists of 18 residues. Germline CDR1 is LGHDT and CDR2 is YNNKEL (reference sequence).

The chain combines TRBV13 with TRBJ2-7, with 7 bases matching TRBD2. CDR3 length equals 14 residues. Germline CDR1 reads PRHDT; CDR2 reads FYEKMQ (reference sequence). Germline trimming cut 5 bases from V and 5 bases from J; bases unmatched to any gene: 9. CDR3 region: CASSARTSINEQYF. The CDR3 nucleotides are TGTGCCAGCAGCGCCAGGACTAGTATAAACGAGCAGTACTTC.